The next 3 T cell receptor beta chains were all read from a single sample in a study of T cell responses to AZD1222 COVID-19 vaccine. Here immunoSEQ multiplex PCR was the method, and the copy in TCRdb shows in-frame clones only, minus some. The sample lists some 100,000 clones, approximately 93% occurring once. The starting material was peripheral blood, obtained on day 0 of AZD1222 vaccination. The origin of the receptors is an adult in good health.

V is TRBV27 and J is TRBJ2-6, with D uncertain. CDR3 length: 16 residues. Trimming removed 0 bases from V and 2 bases from J, with 8 bases in between. Germline V gene sequence: CDR1 MNHEY, CDR2 SMNVEV (reference sequence). The CDR3 loop reads CASSLSRSAGANVLTF. The DNA for the CDR3 is TGTGCCAGCAGTTTATCTAGAAGTGCTGGGGCCAACGTCCTGACTTTC.

V usage is TRBV6-5 and J usage is TRBJ2-1; 12 nucleotides line up with TRBD2. CDR3 length: 13 residues. Germline V gene sequence: CDR1 MNHEY, CDR2 SVGAGI. V lost 6 bases and J lost 8; bases outside the gene matches: 2. The CDR3 bases are TGTGCCAGCAGGACTAGCGGGGGATATGAGCAGTTCTTC. Protein sequence: CASRTSGGYEQFF.

V and J are TRBV9 and TRBJ2-3; D perhaps matches TRBD2 (7 bases). Germline CDR1 and CDR2: SGDLS and YYNGEE. Trimming cost V 0 bases and J 4 bases, with 18 bases left between them. CDR3 length: 17 amino acids. CDR3 sequence reads: CASSVEARGGRADTQYF. For the CDR3, the DNA is TGTGCCAGCAGCGTAGAGGCCAGGGGAGGGAGGGCAGATACGCAGTATTTT.